What follows are 5 T cell receptor beta chains derived from one specimen sequenced in a study of T cell responses to AZD1222 COVID-19 vaccine. Assay: immunoSEQ multiplex PCR; the TCRdb copy retains only in-frame clones and omits some. The sample lists about 140,000 clones; roughly 92% were seen once. The input for sequencing was peripheral blood, taken on day 0 of AZD1222 vaccination. The receptors were sampled from an adult in good health.

The gene calls are TRBV19 and TRBJ2-1; 16 bases agree with TRBD2. Germline trimming cut 10 bases from V and 6 bases from J; bases unmatched to any gene: 9. The CDR3 has 16 residues. Looked up from germline, CDR1 is LNHDA and CDR2 is SQIVND (reference sequence). The CDR3: CAISGTSGRAINEQFF. CDR3 in DNA: TGTGCCATCTCCGGGACTAGCGGGAGGGCCATCAATGAGCAGTTCTTC. Combining the CDR3 with reference TRBV19 and TRBJ2-1 gives the whole variable domain DGGITQSPKYLFRKEGQNVTLSCEQNLNHDAMYWYRQDPGQGLRLIYYSQIVNDFQKGDIAEGYSVSREKKESFPLTVTSAQKNPTAFYLCAISGTSGRAINEQFFGPGTRLTVL.

The chain links TRBV28 to TRBJ2-7; D may be TRBD2 (5 bases). CDR3 size: 14 residues. The V and J ends lost 5 bases and 6 bases respectively, with 17 bases between them. Germline CDR1 MDHEN, CDR2 SYDVKM. CDR3 residues: CASSGEGLQGEQYF. In nucleotides, the CDR3 is TGTGCCAGCAGTGGTGAGGGCTTGCAAGGCGAGCAGTACTTC.

The chain recombines TRBV3-1 (or the pseudogene TRBV3-2) with TRBJ1-1; 7 bases map to TRBD1. This CDR3 has 14 amino acids. V gave up 4 bases and J gave up 5 bases; unmatched junction bases: 7. Germline CDR1 and CDR2: LGHDT and YNNKEL (reference sequence). CDR3 residues: CASSPSTDRTEAFF. DNA for the CDR3: TGTGCCAGCAGCCCGTCCACGGACAGGACTGAAGCTTTCTTT.

This rearrangement joins TRBV27 to TRBJ1-3; the D is unclear. V was clipped by 2 bases and J by 0 bases, with 2 bases between them. This CDR3 spans 13 amino acids. Germline V gene sequence: CDR1 MNHEY, CDR2 SMNVEV (reference sequence). CDR3 in amino acids: CASSLPSGNTIYF. Written as DNA, the CDR3 is TGTGCCAGCAGTTTACCCTCTGGAAACACCATATATTTT.

The genes are TRBV6-5 and TRBJ1-4; D is unclear. Germline values: CDR1 MNHEY, CDR2 SVGAGI. The CDR3 totals 14 residues. This chain's CDR3 is CASSPDLPDEKLFF. In DNA, the CDR3 is TGTGCTTCTTCCCCCGACCTCCCCGATGAAAAACTGTTTTTT.